The 32 T cell receptor beta chains below were found in one sample sequenced in a study of Graves' ophthalmopathy and Graves' hyperthyroidism. Amplified material comprised TCR beta CDR3 regions derived from RNA transcripts. A first-round RT-PCR used HTBI primers, followed by a second-round multiplex PCR. TCRdb independently ran MiXCR on the multiplex PCR reads; one entry per CDR3 protein. The sample has over a million distinct CDR3 sequences, 35% to 40% seen once. The material sequenced was peripheral blood or thyroid tissue (not recorded which). The receptor source for this set is an adult man with Graves' hyperthyroidism.

Concerning this clonotype: This may be a read error, as it is one base from a much larger clone. This chain joins TRBV7-9 and TRBJ1-1; no clear D. CDR1 is SEHNR and CDR2 is FQNEAQ in the germline V gene (reference sequence). V lost 4 bases to trimming and J lost 4 bases, with 13 bases between them. The CDR3 has 14 residues. CDR3 sequence (DNA): TGTGCCAGCAGCTCAGAAGAGGTGACCACTGAAGCTTTCTTT. As protein: CASSSEEVTTEAFF. Based on the CDR3 plus reference TRBV7-9 and TRBJ1-1, the full variable domain is DTGVSQNPRHKITKRGQNVTFRCDPISEHNRLYWYRQTLGQGPEFLTYFQNEAQLEKSRLLSDRFSAERPKGSFSTLEIQRTEQGDSAMYLCASSSEEVTTEAFFGQGTRLTVV.

This clonotype was seen many times. The chain has TRBV7-2 and TRBJ2-7; maybe TRBD2 (6 bases). CDR3 length equals 13 residues. Germline V gives CDR1 SGHTA, CDR2 FQGNSA. V lost 6 bases and J 2 bases, leaving 11 bases between the germline ends. Here the CDR3 DNA reads TGTGCCAGCAGGCGGGACTCTACCTACGAGCAGTACTTC. Amino acids: CASRRDSTYEQYF.

This clonotype was seen more than once but under ten times. This chain links TRBV7-2 with TRBJ2-2; the D call may be TRBD1 or TRBD2 (5 bases each). CDR1 is SGHTA and CDR2 is FQGNSA in the germline V gene. The germline V and J ends were trimmed by 1 base and 6 bases, with 9 bases remaining between them. This CDR3 contains 14 residues. Here the CDR3 reads CASSLDRGAGELFF. CDR3 sequence (DNA): TGTGCCAGCAGCTTAGATAGGGGAGCCGGGGAGCTGTTTTTT.

In its sample, this clonotype was seen many times. The V call is TRBV12-3 or TRBV12-4, the J call TRBJ1-6, with TRBD1 as a possible D gene (5 bases). This CDR3 contains 15 residues. V lost 3 bases and J 1 base, leaving 7 bases between the germline ends. CDR3 in DNA: TGTGCCAGCAGTTTGAGGGGATCCTATAATTCACCCCTCCACTTT. Protein product: CASSLRGSYNSPLHF.

This clonotype was picked up many times. CDR3 protein: CASSPGQVQTQYF. The CDR3 DNA follows: TGTGCCAGCAGCCCGGGACAGGTCCAGACCCAGTACTTC. The chain is built from TRBV5-6 and TRBJ2-5, with 8 bases identical to TRBD1. The CDR3 runs 13 residues. The germline V gene has CDR1 SGHDT and CDR2 YYEEEE. Unmatched junction bases numbered 5, after V lost 4 bases and J lost 6 bases.

This clonotype was seen repeatedly, ten times or more. This sequence joins TRBV20-1 and TRBJ1-5; D may be TRBD1 (5 bases). The CDR3 has 15 amino acids. The V and J ends lost 3 bases and 7 bases respectively, with 19 bases between them. Germline CDR1 reads DFQATT; CDR2 reads SNEGSKA (reference sequence). The CDR3 coding sequence is TGCAGTGCTAGTCCGCCCCTCTCGGGGGTCCAGCCCCAGCATTTT. Residues: CSASPPLSGVQPQHF.

In regard to this clonotype: At one end the junction does not follow the germline gene, possibly because of a read error. The V gene is TRBV10-2, the J gene TRBJ2-7, with TRBD2 matching over 12 bases. Per germline, CDR1 WSHSY and CDR2 SAAADI. The CDR3 is 14 residues long. DNA of the CDR3: TGTGCCAGCAGCCCCGTCCTAGCGGGAGGGTTGCAGTACTTC. It translates to CASSPVLAGGLQYF.

J is TRBJ1-5 and V is TRBV9; D not resolved. Germline CDR1 SGDLS, CDR2 YYNGEE. The CDR3 contains 13 residues. V dropped 4 bases and J dropped 7 bases, with 12 bases sitting between them. The DNA of the CDR3 is TGTGCCAGCAGCCAATCCCCTGGGCAGCCCCAGCATTTT. It codes for CASSQSPGQPQHF.

This clonotype was seen just once. The V call is TRBV20-1, the J call TRBJ2-5, with a possible D match to TRBD2 (6 bases). Germline V CDR1 and CDR2: DFQATT, SNEGSKA (reference sequence). V lost 4 bases and J 2 bases, leaving 11 bases between the germline ends. CDR3 length equals 13 residues. The CDR3: CSATWTIQETQYF. CDR3 DNA sequence: TGCAGTGCTACGTGGACTATTCAAGAGACCCAGTACTTC.

This chain connects TRBV3-1 to TRBJ1-3; D remains unclear. This CDR3 has 16 residues. V shed 1 base and J shed 0 bases, with 10 bases lying between them. Germline assignment: CDR1 LGHDT and CDR2 YNNKEL (reference sequence). The CDR3 DNA reads as TGTGCCAGCAGCCAAGGACCTGGGAACTCTGGAAACACCATATATTTT. It yields the protein CASSQGPGNSGNTIYF.

The chain uses TRBV10-3 and TRBJ2-5, with D possibly being TRBD2 (6 bases). CDR1 is ENHRY, CDR2 SYGVKD, per germline. The CDR3 has 12 amino acids. Trimming took 8 bases from V and 4 from J, leaving 11 bases between them. In nucleotides, the CDR3 is TGTGCCATCCAGGGAGGAGCAGAGACCCAGTACTTC. Encoded protein: CAIQGGAETQYF.

This clonotype was counted a few times. This chain connects TRBV19 to TRBJ2-5; 9 positions agree with TRBD2. CDR1 and CDR2 from the germline V gene are LNHDA and SQIVND (reference sequence). The trim removed 3 bases at V and 1 base at J, leaving 6 bases unmatched. This CDR3 has 16 residues. The CDR3 bases are TGTGCCAGTAGTATTATCCGGCGGGGGGGCCAAGAGACCCAGTACTTC. This codes for CASSIIRRGGQETQYF. The variable domain in full, completed from reference TRBV19 and TRBJ2-5, reads DGGITQSPKYLFRKEGQNVTLSCEQNLNHDAMYWYRQDPGQGLRLIYYSQIVNDFQKGDIAEGYSVSREKKESFPLTVTSAQKNPTAFYLCASSIIRRGGQETQYFGPGTRLLVL.

The rearrangement joins TRBV7-2 to TRBJ2-5, with TRBD2 matching over 12 bases. The CDR3 loop spans 16 amino acids. V gave up 3 bases and J gave up 8 bases; unmatched junction bases: 10. CDR1 is SGHTA, CDR2 FQGNSA, per germline. The CDR3 DNA is TGTGCCAGCAGCTTCCGAACTAGCGGGAGGCAGGGTACCCAGTACTTC. It is translated as CASSFRTSGRQGTQYF.

This sequence joins TRBV10-2 and TRBJ2-5; a possible D gene is TRBD1 (6 bases). V lost 0 bases to trimming and J lost 5 bases, with 10 bases between them. The CDR3 consists of 14 residues. Germline V lookup: CDR1 WSHSY, CDR2 SAAADI. The CDR3 region has the DNA TGCGCCAGCAGTGAGTCAGCCCAGGGGGAGACCCAGTACTTC. This codes for CASSESAQGETQYF.

This clonotype has only a few counts. One end of the junction varies from germline; a read error may be responsible. The chain recombines TRBV10-3 with TRBJ1-4; no definite D call. Germline CDR1 is ENHRY and CDR2 is SYGVKD. The CDR3 is 15 amino acids. The CDR3 is CASSYSGRAEEKLFF. In DNA form, the CDR3 reads TGTGCCAGCAGTTACTCGGGGAGGGCCGAGGAAAAACTGTTTTTT.

As to this clonotype: This clone may be a read error of a much larger clone one base away. The chain is built from TRBV6-5 and TRBJ2-7; possibly TRBD1 for D (5 bases). The CDR3 has 12 residues. The V end lost 8 bases, the J end lost 0 bases, and 8 bases lay between the germline ends. Germline CDR1 reads MNHEY; CDR2 reads SVGAGI. CDR3 nucleotide sequence: TGTGCCAGCCAGGGAATCTCCTACGAGCAGTACTTC. It encodes CASQGISYEQYF.

This clonotype showed up just a few times. The genes are TRBV11-1 and TRBJ2-5; the D gene is possibly TRBD1 (6 bases). Trimming cost V 10 bases and J 2 bases, with 8 bases left between them. There are 11 residues in the CDR3. Germline loops: CDR1 SGHAT, CDR2 FQDESV (reference sequence). Written as DNA, the CDR3 is TGTGCCATCAGGGGACAAGAGACCCAGTACTTC. Amino acid sequence: CAIRGQETQYF.

The chain has TRBV6-1 and TRBJ2-7; no definite D call. CDR3 length: 16 residues. With 2 bases removed from V and 0 bases from J, the gap between germline ends came to 14 bases. Germline CDR1 MNHNS, CDR2 SASEGT. The CDR3 loop reads CASSESGQESSYEQYF. The CDR3 DNA sequence: TGTGCCAGCAGTGAAAGTGGCCAGGAGAGCTCCTACGAGCAGTACTTC.

Concerning this clonotype: At one boundary the junction diverges from the germline segment, which might be a read error. V gene TRBV25-1 combines with J gene TRBJ2-7; perhaps TRBD1 as D (6 bases). Germline V gene sequence: CDR1 MGHDK, CDR2 SYGVNS. This CDR3 is 15 amino acids long. The CDR3, as DNA: TGTGCCTGCAGCGTTCTCACAGGGTCGTCCTACGAGCAGTACTTC. This gives the protein CACSVLTGSSYEQYF.

The chain links TRBV20-1 to TRBJ2-2; no reliable D call. Trimming took off 3 bases at V and 1 base at J, with 12 bases between the two ends. Germline lookup yields CDR1 DFQATT and CDR2 SNEGSKA (reference sequence). The CDR3 loop spans 15 amino acids. The CDR3, as DNA: TGCAGTGCTAGCGATCGATCAGGGAACACCGGGGAGCTGTTTTTT. This sequence encodes CSASDRSGNTGELFF.

CDR3: CASSDGTATNEKLFF. The CDR3 DNA is TGCGCCAGCAGCGATGGGACGGCAACTAATGAAAAACTGTTTTTT. This chain joins TRBV5-1 and TRBJ1-4; D might be TRBD1 (5 bases). V was trimmed by 4 bases and J by 0 bases, leaving 10 bases between them. The CDR3 sequence is 15 residues long. CDR1 is SGHRS and CDR2 is YFSETQ in the germline V gene. The whole variable domain, remainder taken from reference TRBV5-1 and TRBJ1-4, is KAGVTQTPRYLIKTRGQQVTLSCSPISGHRSVSWYQQTPGQGLQFLFEYFSETQRNKGNFPGRFSGRQFSNSRSEMNVSTLELGDSALYLCASSDGTATNEKLFFGSGTQLSVL.

This chain uses TRBV7-8 with TRBJ1-5; D gene ambiguous. The CDR3 loop spans 17 amino acids. Deletions cut 7 bases from V and 0 bases from J, with 19 bases between. Per the germline V gene, CDR1 is SGHVS and CDR2 is FQNEAQ. CDR3 nucleotide sequence: TGTGCCAGCATCGAGGGAAGCTCCTATAATAGCAATCAGCCCCAGCATTTT. Translated, it gives CASIEGSSYNSNQPQHF.

This clonotype appeared many times. The V call is TRBV10-1, the J call TRBJ1-1; no firm D call. V was cut by 4 bases and J by 4 bases, with 7 bases left in between. The CDR3 totals 12 residues. Germline CDR1 and CDR2: WNHNN and SYGVQD (reference sequence). The CDR3: CASSGEFTEAFF. CDR3 DNA sequence: TGCGCCAGCAGTGGGGAGTTCACTGAAGCTTTCTTT.

This clonotype was seen more than once but under ten times. CDR3 protein: CASTPGLSGNTIYF. The CDR3 DNA follows: TGTGCCAGTACACCGGGACTCTCCGGAAACACCATATATTTT. The chain combines TRBV19 with TRBJ1-3, with a weak D call TRBD1 (5 bases). CDR1 is LNHDA and CDR2 is SQIVND in the germline V gene (reference sequence). The CDR3 has 14 amino acids. Trimming left V 7 bases short and J 4 bases short, with 14 bases between.

This clonotype showed up just once. The chain uses TRBV20-1 and TRBJ2-7, with a tentative D call TRBD1 (6 bases). CDR1 is DFQATT and CDR2 is SNEGSKA in the germline V gene (reference sequence). V dropped 6 bases and J dropped 1 base, with 19 bases sitting between them. The CDR3 is 15 amino acids. Written as DNA, the CDR3 is TGCAGTGCCATAGGGCGCCGGGACACGTCCTACGAGCAGTACTTC. Residues: CSAIGRRDTSYEQYF.

This clonotype has a handful of counts. The chain joins TRBV6-1 to TRBJ2-7; perhaps TRBD2 as D (6 bases). This CDR3 has 11 residues. The V gene's germline CDR1 is MNHNS and CDR2 SASEGT. V was pared by 7 bases and J by 9 bases, with 13 bases between. Written as DNA, the CDR3 is TGTGCCAGCAAGGGACTTTCTTGGCAGTACTTC. Its translation: CASKGLSWQYF.

This clonotype was picked up many times. The chain couples TRBV10-1 to TRBJ1-5, with D tentatively TRBD1 (6 bases). CDR1 and CDR2 from the germline V gene are WNHNN and SYGVQD (reference sequence). Trimming left V 6 bases short and J 0 bases short, with 18 bases between. The CDR3 totals 17 residues. CDR3 nucleotide sequence: TGCGCCAGCAGGAACAGGGAGGAGGGTTATAGCAATCAGCCCCAGCATTTT. This gives the protein CASRNREEGYSNQPQHF.

This clonotype was counted at least ten times. The chain combines TRBV25-1 with TRBJ1-5, with 9 bases identical to TRBD1. This CDR3 comprises 16 residues. Per the germline V gene, CDR1 is MGHDK and CDR2 is SYGVNS. After removal of 4 bases from V and 7 bases from J, the junction contained 11 bases not matched to a gene. The CDR3 reads CASSGGGQGRQQPQHF. The DNA of the CDR3 is TGTGCCAGCAGTGGGGGAGGACAGGGGAGGCAACAGCCCCAGCATTTT.

The CDR3 region has the DNA TGCGCCAGCAGCTTGGCGCTATCCGGAGAGACCCAGTACTTC. This encodes CASSLALSGETQYF. The chain employs TRBV5-1 and TRBJ2-5; the D is unclear. The CDR3 totals 14 residues. V was trimmed by 0 bases and J by 4 bases, leaving 10 bases between them. The germline V gene has CDR1 SGHRS and CDR2 YFSETQ.

This sequence joins TRBV7-9 and TRBJ1-2; D remains ambiguous. V shed 3 bases and J shed 3 bases, with 8 bases lying between them. CDR3 length: 13 amino acids. Germline CDR1 reads SEHNR; CDR2 reads FQNEAQ (reference sequence). The CDR3 DNA sequence: TGTGCCAGCAGCTTGTCGGAATACTATGGCTACACCTTC. It codes for CASSLSEYYGYTF.

In this sample, this clonotype turned up a few times. The J gene is TRBJ2-7, the V gene TRBV7-3; D is perhaps TRBD2 (6 bases). The CDR3 sequence is 15 residues long. The ends were cut back, 5 bases at V and 0 bases at J, with 14 bases in the middle. Germline CDR1 and CDR2: SGHTA and FQGTGA. The CDR3 bases are TGTGCCAGCAGCCCCTCCGGGACTCTCTCCTACGAGCAGTACTTC. Translation: CASSPSGTLSYEQYF.

The chain recombines TRBV7-8 with TRBJ1-4; the D gene is possibly TRBD1 (5 bases). V shed 7 bases and J shed 7 bases, with 13 bases lying between them. Germline CDR1 reads SGHVS; CDR2 reads FQNEAQ. The CDR3 sequence is 13 residues long. CDR3 DNA: TGTGCCAGCACCGGGGCGAAACCTGAAAAACTGTTTTTT. Translating gives CASTGAKPEKLFF.